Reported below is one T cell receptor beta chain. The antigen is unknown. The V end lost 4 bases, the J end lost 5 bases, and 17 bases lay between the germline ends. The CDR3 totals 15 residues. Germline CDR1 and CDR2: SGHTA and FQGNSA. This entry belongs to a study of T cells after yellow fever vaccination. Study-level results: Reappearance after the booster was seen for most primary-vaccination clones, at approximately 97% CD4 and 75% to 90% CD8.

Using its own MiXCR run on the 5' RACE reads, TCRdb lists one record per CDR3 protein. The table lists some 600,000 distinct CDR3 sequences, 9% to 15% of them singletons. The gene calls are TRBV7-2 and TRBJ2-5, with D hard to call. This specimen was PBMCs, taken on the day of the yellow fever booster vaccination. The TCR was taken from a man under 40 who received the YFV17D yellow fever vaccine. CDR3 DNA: TGTGCCAGCAGCTCCATTCGTTCACTTTCGGAGACCCAGTACTTC. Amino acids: CASSSIRSLSETQYF.